A single sample gave rise to the 24 T cell receptor beta chains below, sequenced in a study of beta chain features in type 1 diabetes. Every bit of the isolated RNA underwent reverse transcription, so sequencing read expressed TCRB transcripts. Clones were sequenced by immunoSEQ multiplex PCR, and TCRdb holds only the in-frame ones, with some missing. The table lists 850,000 to 900,000 clones, roughly 17% of them singletons. Sequenced material: naive CD4+ T cells from blood. The source of these receptors is a woman between 18 and 30 years old in good health.

A few counts support this clone. The V and J genes are TRBV7-2 and TRBJ2-7; D is ambiguous. This CDR3 region has 13 residues. Germline values: CDR1 SGHTA, CDR2 FQGNSA. The ends were cut back, 2 bases at V and 0 bases at J, with 5 bases in the middle. CDR3 coding DNA: TGTGCCAGCAGCTTATCCATCTCCTACGAGCAGTACTTC. It codes for CASSLSISYEQYF.

This clone was detected only a few times. The CDR3 DNA follows: TGCAGCGTTGGGACAGGGGGCATCAACGAGCAGTACTTC. Its translation: CSVGTGGINEQYF. The chain joins TRBV29-1 to TRBJ2-7; 11 bases are a match to TRBD1. The germline CDR1 and CDR2 sequences are SQVTM and ANQGSEA. Trimming cost V 4 bases and J 5 bases; bases outside gene matches: 4. The CDR3 is made up of 13 amino acids.

This clone was counted only a few times. This chain links TRBV19 with TRBJ2-1, with D uncertain. V gave up 5 bases and J gave up 7 bases, with 12 bases separating them. Germline-derived CDR1 and CDR2 are LNHDA and SQIVND (reference sequence). This CDR3 spans 13 amino acids. For the CDR3, the DNA is TGTGCCAGTAGTCCAGTTCGAAGGAATGAGCAGTTCTTC. As protein: CASSPVRRNEQFF.

This chain joins TRBV11-2 and TRBJ2-7; tentatively, D is TRBD2 (5 bases). The germline V and J ends were trimmed by 5 bases and 0 bases, with 11 bases remaining between them. CDR1 SGHAT and CDR2 FQNNGV come from the germline V gene. This CDR3 spans 14 amino acids. The CDR3 sequence: CASSPRAISYEQYF. The CDR3 DNA follows: TGTGCCAGCAGCCCGAGGGCGATCTCCTACGAGCAGTACTTC.

This clone has a handful of counts. This CDR3 is also generated by other DNA sequences in the sample. This rearrangement joins TRBV29-1 to TRBJ1-1; maybe TRBD1 (5 bases). Germline V gives CDR1 SQVTM, CDR2 ANQGSEA. The CDR3 has 12 amino acids. V was clipped by 3 bases and J by 2 bases, with 7 bases between them. CDR3 protein: CSVDRANTEAFF. CDR3 bases: TGCAGCGTTGACAGGGCCAACACTGAAGCTTTCTTT.

In its sample, this clone was seen a few times. The V and J genes are TRBV7-9 and TRBJ2-7; D gene uncertain. Germline values: CDR1 SEHNR, CDR2 FQNEAQ (reference sequence). This CDR3 comprises 14 residues. V lost 1 base and J lost 5, with 12 bases in between. The CDR3 loop reads CASSLEGSSHEQYF. CDR3 sequence (DNA): TGTGCCAGCAGCTTAGAGGGCAGTTCCCACGAGCAGTACTTC.

This clone was recorded a few times. The chain combines TRBV18 with TRBJ2-2; D possibly corresponds to TRBD1 (6 bases). Germline CDR1 is KGHSH and CDR2 is LQKENI. This CDR3 is 15 amino acids long. Trimming took 6 bases from V and 1 from J, leaving 12 bases between them. CDR3 sequence (DNA): TGTGCCAGCTCTGCTGGGGGCGAGAACACCGGGGAGCTGTTTTTT. It yields the protein CASSAGGENTGELFF.

The rearrangement joins TRBV25-1 to TRBJ1-5; D is uncertain. Germline values: CDR1 MGHDK, CDR2 SYGVNS. V was clipped by 3 bases and J by 3 bases, with 9 bases between them. The CDR3 is made up of 14 amino acids. In nucleotides, the CDR3 is TGTGCCAGCAGTGACCGGGAGTACAATCAGCCCCAGCATTTT. Residues: CASSDREYNQPQHF.

This clone was counted between two and nine times. This chain joins TRBV6-6 and TRBJ2-5; D remains ambiguous. Looked up from germline, CDR1 is MNHNY and CDR2 is SVGAGI (reference sequence). The V end lost 7 bases, the J end lost 5 bases, and 8 bases lay between the germline ends. The CDR3 extends over 11 amino acids. CDR3 nucleotides: TGTGCCAGCACCTTGCGGGAGACCCAGTACTTC. This codes for CASTLRETQYF.

There are a few counts of this clone. The V gene is TRBV29-1, the J gene TRBJ2-7; no clear D gene. Trimming pared 7 bases from V and 5 bases from J, leaving 12 bases between. The CDR3 has 11 residues. CDR1 is SQVTM, CDR2 ANQGSEA, per germline. CDR3 in DNA: TGCAGCGCAAACCTATTCCACGAGCAGTACTTC. Translation: CSANLFHEQYF.

The chain employs TRBV7-2 and TRBJ1-4; D uncertain. The CDR3 runs 15 residues. V gave up 3 bases and J gave up 8 bases, with 16 bases separating them. Per the germline V gene, CDR1 is SGHTA and CDR2 is FQGNSA. CDR3 sequence: CASSFMGGSGEKLFF. CDR3 DNA: TGTGCCAGCAGCTTTATGGGAGGATCGGGAGAAAAACTGTTTTTT.

This rearrangement joins TRBV4-2 to TRBJ2-1; weak D call: TRBD1 (6 bases). V lost 6 bases to trimming and J lost 6 bases, with 12 bases between them. Germline CDR1 and CDR2: LGHNA and YNFKEQ. The CDR3 spans 13 residues. For the CDR3, the DNA is TGTGCCAGCAGATTTGGACAGTTCAATGAGCAGTTCTTC. Translation: CASRFGQFNEQFF.

This clone was seen a handful of times. The rearrangement uses TRBV28 and TRBJ2-4; D is undetermined. Germline V gene sequence: CDR1 MDHEN, CDR2 SYDVKM. The CDR3 has 14 residues. V was clipped by 3 bases and J by 2 bases, with 8 bases between them. CDR3 in amino acids: CASSFLGSKNIQYF. The DNA for the CDR3 is TGTGCCAGCAGTTTTCTGGGGTCCAAAAACATTCAGTACTTC.

This chain uses TRBV21-1 with TRBJ2-7; the table assigns TRBD2, which was not confirmed against the DNA. TRBV21-1 is described as a pseudogene. The CDR3 extends over 18 amino acids. In DNA form, the CDR3 reads TGTGCCAGCAGCAAAGCTTTAGACCTAGCGGGAGTCTCGCGCGAGCAGTACTTC. This gives the protein CASSKALDLAGVSREQYF.

The table lists this clone with a few counts. The V and J genes are TRBV4-2 and TRBJ2-2, with TRBD2 matching over 8 bases. The CDR3 totals 13 residues. Germline loops: CDR1 LGHNA, CDR2 YNFKEQ. Germline trimming cut 2 bases from V and 7 bases from J; bases unmatched to any gene: 0. This CDR3 reads CASSQLAGGELFF. CDR3 coding DNA: TGTGCCAGCAGCCAACTAGCGGGCGGGGAGCTGTTTTTT.

This clone was seen more than once but under ten times. V usage is TRBV10-3 and J usage is TRBJ2-2, with D unresolved. From germline, CDR1 is ENHRY and CDR2 SYGVKD. The CDR3 extends over 13 amino acids. The germline V and J ends were trimmed by 3 bases and 6 bases, with 8 bases remaining between them. In DNA, the CDR3 is TGTGCCATCAGTGAAAAGCAACCCGGGGAGCTGTTTTTT. Translated, it gives CAISEKQPGELFF.

There are a few counts of this clone. CDR3 bases: TGTGCCAGCAGCTTGGTTTCACCCCATGGCTACACCTTC. Translating gives CASSLVSPHGYTF. The rearrangement links TRBV5-6 to TRBJ1-2; D is undetermined. The ends were cut back, 0 bases at V and 6 bases at J, with 9 bases in the middle. The CDR3 runs 13 residues. Germline values: CDR1 SGHDT, CDR2 YYEEEE. Based on the CDR3 plus reference TRBV5-6 and TRBJ1-2, the full variable domain is DAGVTQSPTHLIKTRGQQVTLRCSPKSGHDTVSWYQQALGQGPQFIFQYYEEEERQRGNFPDRFSGHQFPNYSSELNVNALLLGDSALYLCASSLVSPHGYTFGSGTRLTVV.

The chain employs TRBV28 and TRBJ1-2, with D tentatively TRBD1 (5 bases). CDR3 length equals 14 residues. Germline CDR1 reads MDHEN; CDR2 reads SYDVKM. The ends were cut back, 8 bases at V and 8 bases at J, with 21 bases in the middle. The CDR3 is CASYQAPGAEGYTF. The CDR3 coding sequence is TGTGCCAGCTATCAGGCCCCCGGGGCTGAAGGCTACACCTTC.

This clone was seen only a few times. The chain links TRBV25-1 to TRBJ1-1; tentatively, D is TRBD1 (6 bases). This CDR3 contains 15 residues. Trimming pared 4 bases from V and 5 bases from J, leaving 17 bases between. CDR1 MGHDK and CDR2 SYGVNS come from the germline V gene. DNA of the CDR3: TGTGCCAGCAGTGCGGAGGGGGAGGGGCGAACTGAAGCTTTCTTT. It is translated as CASSAEGEGRTEAFF.

V usage is TRBV7-2 and J usage is TRBJ1-2; 8 bases agree with TRBD1. The trim removed 1 base at V and 8 bases at J, leaving 9 bases unmatched. This CDR3 has 15 amino acids. Germline lookup yields CDR1 SGHTA and CDR2 FQGNSA. The CDR3 loop is CASSLDGQGWRGYTF. In DNA, the CDR3 is TGTGCCAGCAGCTTAGACGGACAGGGTTGGCGAGGCTACACCTTC.

This chain joins TRBV29-1 and TRBJ2-1, with a tentative D call TRBD1 (5 bases). The germline CDR1 and CDR2 sequences are SQVTM and ANQGSEA. This CDR3 has 12 residues. The germline V and J ends were trimmed by 0 bases and 15 bases, with 15 bases remaining between them. CDR3 sequence (DNA): TGCAGCGTTGAAGATCGGTTGGGGCTTGGGTTCTTC. Its protein is CSVEDRLGLGFF.

In its sample, this clone was seen a few times. The gene calls are TRBV10-3 and TRBJ2-6; D not certain. The V end lost 3 bases, the J end lost 0 bases, and 6 bases lay between the germline ends. The germline gives CDR1 ENHRY, CDR2 SYGVKD. The CDR3 covers 15 residues. In DNA, the CDR3 is TGTGCCATCAGTGACCCCGGCTCTGGGGCCAACGTCCTGACTTTC. Protein sequence: CAISDPGSGANVLTF.

Only a few counts were recorded for this clone. The chain uses TRBV5-1 and TRBJ1-2, with TRBD1 as a possible D gene (6 bases). The CDR3 length is 15 residues. The V gene's germline CDR1 is SGHRS and CDR2 YFSETQ. Between the trimmed V and J ends, which lost 7 bases and 6 bases, there was a span of 22 bases. As DNA, the CDR3 is TGCGCCAGCGCGGGGGGCGCTATCGGTTTGGATGGCTACACCTTC. Residues: CASAGGAIGLDGYTF.

Details on this clone: The identical CDR3 is also encoded by other nucleotide sequences in the sample. The chain carries TRBV15 and TRBJ2-5, with D hard to call. The CDR3 runs to 13 residues. Trimming removed 0 bases at V and 3 bases at J, with 5 bases between. Per the germline V gene, CDR1 is LNHNV and CDR2 is YYDKDF (reference sequence). CDR3 protein: CATSRDRKETQYF. The CDR3 DNA reads TGTGCCACCAGCAGAGATCGGAAAGAGACCCAGTACTTC.